The TCR beta chain under discussion was sequenced for a study of PD-1 blockade in classical Hodgkin lymphoma (dated by TCRdb to 2019 to 2021). Study-level background: Nivolumab dosing was 3 mg/kg intravenously every 2 weeks, continuing until either disease progression or unacceptable toxicity. The study used CyTOF and TCR beta sequencing to define a peripheral blood immune signature of response to PD-1 blockade in classical Hodgkin lymphoma.

For CDR1 and CDR2, the germline V gene lists SGHVS and FNYEAQ. The junction carries 15 bases between V and J, which are trimmed by 3 bases and 3 bases respectively. Its CDR3 holds 15 amino acids, cysteine through phenylalanine. The entry retains the CDR3 DNA only, 45 bases that are in frame from base 1. Here is what the overall study found, with its caveats: Patients starting nivolumab less than 1 year after ASCT had lower diversity and were excluded from later analyses to avoid confounding by immune reconstitution. Newly diagnosed patients were reported to have lower baseline TCR diversity than healthy donors, and relapsed/refractory patients were reported to have lower baseline TCR diversity still. The study was limited to a single clinical trial cohort, and causes of repertoire differences, possibly disease activity or prior therapy, remained undefined. By C4D1, a significant rise was seen in CD4+ TCR diversity but not in CD8+ TCR diversity (p=0.0027 vs p=0.16), and the rise was most apparent among complete responders (p=0.02). Trial patients with a complete response had baseline diversity similar to that of newly diagnosed patients, while partial responders and progressors had significantly lower diversity.

As for this clone: Its recognized antigen is unknown. Base quality data are lacking; no much larger clone is found one base away.

This specimen's time point label, interpreted: cycle 4 day 1 (C4D1), after more than five weeks of nivolumab. Every trial patient had relapsed after autologous stem cell transplantation, and cohorts A, B and C differed in prior brentuximab vedotin exposure. The trial cohort included around 60 patients with relapsed/refractory classical Hodgkin lymphoma, and each patient had a best overall response of complete response, partial response or progressive disease. Single-agent nivolumab was administered to trial patients in the multi-cohort phase II CheckMate 205 trial. Best overall response was determined by an independent review committee according to the 2007 International Working Group response criteria. Trial PBMCs were obtained immediately prior to nivolumab initiation (C1D1) and on therapy at cycle 2 day 1 and cycle 4 day 1. Peripheral blood was collected in 8 mL Vacutainer Cell Preparation Tubes, from which PBMCs were isolated by centrifugation and then cryopreserved.

Genomic DNA was isolated using the Qiagen DNeasy kit from unsorted PBMCs as well as from negatively selected CD4+ and CD8+ fractions. Amplification of TCR beta CDR3 regions was done by immunoSEQ multiplex PCR with primers that anneal to V and J segments. A synthetic immune receptor repertoire was used to minimize amplification bias, and remaining bias was computationally removed after sequencing. The original pipeline was this. Repertoire diversity was quantified as the Shannon entropy index using custom Python scripts. Unsorted, CD4+ and CD8+ repertoires were analyzed separately, except for combined analyses in which CD4+ and CD8+ sequences were merged in silico. A clone was considered expanded if an increase in frequency of at least 2-fold after treatment relative to C1D1 was found, and a pseudocount of 0.5 was applied to clones undetected at baseline. Singleton clones were defined as clones with 0 or 1 copy at C1D1, and non-singleton clones were defined as clones with 2 or more copies. Clones expanded in unsorted samples were labelled as CD4+, CD8+ or unknown by matching protein sequences in sorted samples from the same patient. Diversity changes from C1D1 to C4D1 were tested in paired samples using Wilcoxon tests. Not all clones reach the TCRdb copy of this immuneACCESS table, which keeps in-frame sequences only. Checked studies attribute under half of the gap to unresolved V genes and leave the rest unexplained. The V and J calls and clone size are taken from that table; D and trimming were inferred from the DNA. This sample holds around 25,000 clones; around 84% were observed only once. The top ten constitute under 8% of the sample.

The TCR was taken from a human donor with classical Hodgkin lymphoma. The sample was peripheral blood mononuclear cells (PBMCs), taken before the fourth cycle of nivolumab. The sequence links TRBV7-6 to TRBJ2-7, with TRBD1 tentatively as D gene (6 bases match). The CDR3 amino acid sequence is: CASSLAVDRNYEQYF. Read as DNA, the sequence is TGTGCCAGCAGCTTGGCAGTTGACAGGAACTACGAGCAGTACTTC.